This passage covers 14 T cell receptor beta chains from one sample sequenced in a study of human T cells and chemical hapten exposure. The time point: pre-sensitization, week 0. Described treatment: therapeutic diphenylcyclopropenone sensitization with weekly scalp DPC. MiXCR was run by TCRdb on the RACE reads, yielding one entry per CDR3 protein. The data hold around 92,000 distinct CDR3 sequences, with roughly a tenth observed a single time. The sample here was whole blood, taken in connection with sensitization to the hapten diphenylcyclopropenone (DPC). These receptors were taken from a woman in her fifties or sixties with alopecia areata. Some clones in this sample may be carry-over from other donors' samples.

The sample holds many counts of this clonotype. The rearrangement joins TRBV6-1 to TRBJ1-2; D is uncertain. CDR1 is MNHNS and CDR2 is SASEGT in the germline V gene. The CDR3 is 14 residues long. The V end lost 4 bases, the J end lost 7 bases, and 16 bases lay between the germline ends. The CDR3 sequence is CASSVTRLDPGYTF. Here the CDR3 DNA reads TGTGCCAGCAGTGTTACAAGATTAGATCCTGGCTACACCTTC.

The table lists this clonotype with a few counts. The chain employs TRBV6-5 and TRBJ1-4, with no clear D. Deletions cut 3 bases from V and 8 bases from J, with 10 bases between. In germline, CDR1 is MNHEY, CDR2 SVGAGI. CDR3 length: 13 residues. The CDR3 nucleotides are TGTGCCAGCAGTTATACTCTGGGGGAAAAACTGTTTTTT. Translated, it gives CASSYTLGEKLFF.

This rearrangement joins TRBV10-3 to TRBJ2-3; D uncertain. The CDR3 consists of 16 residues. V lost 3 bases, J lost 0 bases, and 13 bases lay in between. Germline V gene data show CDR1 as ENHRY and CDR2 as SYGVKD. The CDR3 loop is CAISDWLAESTDTQYF. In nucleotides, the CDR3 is TGTGCCATCAGTGATTGGCTCGCGGAAAGCACAGATACGCAGTATTTT.

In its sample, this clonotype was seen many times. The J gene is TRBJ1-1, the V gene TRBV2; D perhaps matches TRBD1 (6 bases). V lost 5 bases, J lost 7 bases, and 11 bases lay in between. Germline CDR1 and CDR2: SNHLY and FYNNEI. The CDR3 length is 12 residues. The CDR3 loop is CASSIRTDEAFF. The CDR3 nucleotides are TGTGCCAGCAGTATTCGGACAGATGAAGCTTTCTTT.

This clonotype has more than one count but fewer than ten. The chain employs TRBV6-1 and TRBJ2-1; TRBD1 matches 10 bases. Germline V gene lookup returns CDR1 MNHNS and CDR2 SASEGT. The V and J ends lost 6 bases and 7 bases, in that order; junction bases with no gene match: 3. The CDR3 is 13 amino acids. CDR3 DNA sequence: TGTGCCAGCAGGGCGGGACAGGGGAATGAGCAGTTCTTC. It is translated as CASRAGQGNEQFF.

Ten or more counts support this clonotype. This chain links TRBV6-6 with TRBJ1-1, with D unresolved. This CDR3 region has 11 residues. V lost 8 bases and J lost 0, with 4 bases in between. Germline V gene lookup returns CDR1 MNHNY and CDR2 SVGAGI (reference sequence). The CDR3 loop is CASGLNTEAFF. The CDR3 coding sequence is TGTGCCAGCGGGCTGAACACTGAAGCTTTCTTT.

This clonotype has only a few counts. The CDR3 bases are TGTGCCAGCAGGCGACCCGGGACAGGGGGAGCCAAAAACATTCAGTACTTC. Its translation is CASRRPGTGGAKNIQYF. This rearrangement joins TRBV6-1 to TRBJ2-4; TRBD1 matches 11 bases. V lost 6 bases to trimming and J lost 0 bases; unmatched junction nucleotides: 7. CDR1 and CDR2 (germline): MNHNS, SASEGT. The CDR3 is 17 amino acids.

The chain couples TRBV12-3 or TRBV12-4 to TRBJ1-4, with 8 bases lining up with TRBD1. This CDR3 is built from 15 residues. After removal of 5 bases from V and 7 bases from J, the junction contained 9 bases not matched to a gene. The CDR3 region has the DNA TGTGCCAGCAGTCCCCCACACAGGGGGAGTGAAAAACTGTTTTTT. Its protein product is CASSPPHRGSEKLFF.

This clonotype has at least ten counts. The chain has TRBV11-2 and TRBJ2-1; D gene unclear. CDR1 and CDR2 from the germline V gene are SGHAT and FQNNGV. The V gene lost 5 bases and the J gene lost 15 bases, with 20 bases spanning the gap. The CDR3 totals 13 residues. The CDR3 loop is CASSPTSDARRFF. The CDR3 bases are TGTGCCAGCAGCCCGACCTCTGACGCGAGGCGGTTCTTC.

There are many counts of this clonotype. The CDR3 reads CASSWDRVGANVLTF. CDR3 nucleotides: TGTGCCAGCAGTTGGGACAGGGTAGGGGCCAACGTCCTGACTTTC. The chain links TRBV6-5 to TRBJ2-6; 9 bases fit TRBD1. V shed 4 bases and J 4 bases; nucleotides not matched to a gene: 2. Germline V gives CDR1 MNHEY, CDR2 SVGAGI. The CDR3 is made up of 15 amino acids.

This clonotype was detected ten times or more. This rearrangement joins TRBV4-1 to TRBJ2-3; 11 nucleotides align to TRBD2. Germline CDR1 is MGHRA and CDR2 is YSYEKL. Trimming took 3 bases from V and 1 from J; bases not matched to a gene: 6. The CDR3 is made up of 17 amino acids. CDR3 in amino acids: CASSHRLAGKRTDTQYF. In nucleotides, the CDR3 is TGCGCCAGCAGCCATAGACTAGCGGGGAAGCGCACAGATACGCAGTATTTT.

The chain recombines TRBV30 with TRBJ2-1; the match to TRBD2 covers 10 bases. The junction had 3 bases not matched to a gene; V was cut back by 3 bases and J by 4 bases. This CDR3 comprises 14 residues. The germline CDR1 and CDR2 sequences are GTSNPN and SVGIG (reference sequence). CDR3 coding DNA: TGTGCCTGGAGCCGACTAGCGGGTTACAATGAGCAGTTCTTC. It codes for CAWSRLAGYNEQFF.

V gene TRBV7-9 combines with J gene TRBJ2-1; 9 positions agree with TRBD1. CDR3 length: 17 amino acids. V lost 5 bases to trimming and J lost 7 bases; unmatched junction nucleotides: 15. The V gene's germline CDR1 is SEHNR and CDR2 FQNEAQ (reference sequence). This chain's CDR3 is CASSPPLTGGGWNEQFF. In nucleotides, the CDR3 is TGTGCCAGCAGCCCGCCACTTACAGGGGGCGGGTGGAATGAGCAGTTCTTC.

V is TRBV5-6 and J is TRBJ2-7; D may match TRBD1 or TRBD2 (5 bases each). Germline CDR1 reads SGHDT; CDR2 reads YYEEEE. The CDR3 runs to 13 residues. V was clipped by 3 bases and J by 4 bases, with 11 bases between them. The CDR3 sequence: CASSSPEGYEQYF. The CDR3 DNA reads TGTGCCAGCAGCTCGCCTGAGGGGTACGAGCAGTACTTC.